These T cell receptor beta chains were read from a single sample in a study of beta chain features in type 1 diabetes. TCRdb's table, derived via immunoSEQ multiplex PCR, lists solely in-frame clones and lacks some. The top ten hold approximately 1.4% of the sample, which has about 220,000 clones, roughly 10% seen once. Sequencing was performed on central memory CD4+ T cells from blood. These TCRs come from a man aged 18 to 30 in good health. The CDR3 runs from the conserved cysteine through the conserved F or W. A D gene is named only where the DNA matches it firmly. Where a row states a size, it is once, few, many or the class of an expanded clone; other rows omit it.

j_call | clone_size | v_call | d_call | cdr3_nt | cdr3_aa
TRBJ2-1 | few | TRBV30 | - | TGTGCCTGGAGTGGAGGGGCCTACAATGAGCAGTTCTTC | CAWSGGAYNEQFF
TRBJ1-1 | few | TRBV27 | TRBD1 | TGTGCCAGCAGTCCTAACCCGGGACAGGGGTTCCCTGAAGCTTTCTTT | CASSPNPGQGFPEAFF
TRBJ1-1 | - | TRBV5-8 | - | TGTGCCAGCAGCTCCGGTGACCGAGGCACTGAAGCTTTCTTT | CASSSGDRGTEAFF
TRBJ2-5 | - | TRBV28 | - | TGTGCCAGCAGTTGGGGCGGGATTGGGACCCAGTACTTC | CASSWGGIGTQYF
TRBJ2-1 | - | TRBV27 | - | TGTGCCAGCAGGCAGGGGTCCTACAATGAGCAGTTCTTC | CASRQGSYNEQFF
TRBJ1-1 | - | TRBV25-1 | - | TGTGCCAGCCAGGGTCCCGGGTTCCCTGAAGCTTTCTTT | CASQGPGFPEAFF
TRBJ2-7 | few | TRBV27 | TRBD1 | TGTGCCAGCAGGGGGACAGGGAGTTCCTACGAGCAGTACTTC | CASRGTGSSYEQYF
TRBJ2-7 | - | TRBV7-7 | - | TGTGCCAGCAGCTTGGACCCGAGCTCCTACGAGCAGTACTTC | CASSLDPSSYEQYF
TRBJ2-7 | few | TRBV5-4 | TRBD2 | TGTGCCAGCAGTAGCGGGGCCTCCTACGAGCAGTACTTC | CASSSGASYEQYF
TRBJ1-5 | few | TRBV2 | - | TGTGCCAGCAGTCGCCAGACAGAAAATCAGCCCCAGCATTTT | CASSRQTENQPQHF
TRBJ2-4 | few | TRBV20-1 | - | TGCAGTGCTAGAGGAGCCAACATTCAGTACTTC | CSARGANIQYF
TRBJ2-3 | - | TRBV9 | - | TGTGCCAGCAGCATGGGGGCAGATACGCAGTATTTT | CASSMGADTQYF
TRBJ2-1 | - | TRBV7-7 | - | TGTGCTAGCAGCTTAAATGTCGCAAATGAGCAGTTCTTC | CASSLNVANEQFF
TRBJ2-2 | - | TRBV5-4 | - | TGTGCCAGCAGCTTCACTGGCCGCACCGGGGAGCTGTTTTTT | CASSFTGRTGELFF
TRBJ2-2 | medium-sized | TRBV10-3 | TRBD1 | TGTGCCATCAGTGAGGACAGGGACACCGGGGAGCTGTTTTTT | CAISEDRDTGELFF
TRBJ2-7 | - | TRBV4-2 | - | TGTGCCAGCAGCAGAGGGACCAGTTCCTACGAGCAGTACTTC | CASSRGTSSYEQYF
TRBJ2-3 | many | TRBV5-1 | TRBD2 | TGCGCCAGCAGCTTGATGTGGGAGGGCGTAGGTACGCAGTATTTT | CASSLMWEGVGTQYF
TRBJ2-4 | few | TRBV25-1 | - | TGTGCCAGCAGTGCGTCTGTGCTAGCCAAAAACATTCAGTACTTC | CASSASVLAKNIQYF
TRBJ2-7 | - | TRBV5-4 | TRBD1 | TGTGCCAGCAGCCCGACAGGGGTTTCCTACGAGCAGTACTTC | CASSPTGVSYEQYF
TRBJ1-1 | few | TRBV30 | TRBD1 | TGTGCCTGGAGTGATACCGGGACAGGAGGGAACACTGAAGCTTTCTTT | CAWSDTGTGGNTEAFF
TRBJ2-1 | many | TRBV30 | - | TGTGCCTGGAGAAAACCATCTGGGAGGAATGAGCAGTTCTTC | CAWRKPSGRNEQFF
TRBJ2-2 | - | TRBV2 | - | TGTGCCAGCAGACGGGACGGGACCGGGGAGCTGTTTTTT | CASRRDGTGELFF
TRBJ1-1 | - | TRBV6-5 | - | TGTGCCAGCAGTGTTCTAAGAGTCACTGAAGCTTTCTTT | CASSVLRVTEAFF
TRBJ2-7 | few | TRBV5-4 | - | TGTGCCAGCAGCTTGGTCGGGTACGAGCAGTACTTC | CASSLVGYEQYF
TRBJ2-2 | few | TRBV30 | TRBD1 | TGTGCCTGGAATTTAGGACAGGGGCCGGGGACCGGGGAGCTGTTTTTT | CAWNLGQGPGTGELFF
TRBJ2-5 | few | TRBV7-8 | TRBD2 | TGTGCCAGCAGCTTAGGAAGGGCGGGAGTCCCCGCGTTGGAGACCCAGTACTTC | CASSLGRAGVPALETQYF
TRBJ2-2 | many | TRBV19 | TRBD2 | TGTGCCTCGGGACTAGCGGCGAACACCGGGGAGCTGTTTTTT | CASGLAANTGELFF
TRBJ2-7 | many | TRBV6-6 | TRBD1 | TGTGCCACCGTAGGGTTAAGGGGACAGGGGATCTACGAGCAGTACTTC | CATVGLRGQGIYEQYF
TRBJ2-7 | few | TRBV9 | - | TGTGCCAGCAGCGTAAGTTGGACCGATTACTACGAGCAGTACTTC | CASSVSWTDYYEQYF
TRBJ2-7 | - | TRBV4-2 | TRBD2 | TGTGCCAGCAGCCAAGACCTCGGGACTAAAACCTACGAGCAGTACTTC | CASSQDLGTKTYEQYF
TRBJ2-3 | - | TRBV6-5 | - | TGTGCCAGCAGTTACTCGTTCCGCACAGATACGCAGTATTTT | CASSYSFRTDTQYF
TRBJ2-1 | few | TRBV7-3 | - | TGTGCCAGCAGCTTAAACCATGGGCTAGGTGAGCAGTTCTTC | CASSLNHGLGEQFF
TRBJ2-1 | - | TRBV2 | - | TGTGCCAGCACAGGCAGGGAGAATGAGCAGTTCTTC | CASTGRENEQFF
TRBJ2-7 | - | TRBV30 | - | TGTGCCTGGAGTGTAGGGCAGCGAATCGAGCAGTACTTC | CAWSVGQRIEQYF
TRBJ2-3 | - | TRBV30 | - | TGTGCCTGGAGTTATGGCGGGAACACAGATACGCAGTATTTT | CAWSYGGNTDTQYF
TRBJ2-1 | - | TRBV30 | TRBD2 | TGTGCCTGGAGTCCGGGACTAGCGCCCAATGAGCAGTTCTTC | CAWSPGLAPNEQFF
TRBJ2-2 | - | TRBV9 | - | TGTGCCAGCAGCGCCGGCGACAGTTCGAACACCGGGGAGCTGTTTTTT | CASSAGDSSNTGELFF
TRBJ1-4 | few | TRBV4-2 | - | TGTGCCAGCAGCCAAGAAGGGGGAGGTCCAGATGAAAAACTGTTTTTT | CASSQEGGGPDEKLFF
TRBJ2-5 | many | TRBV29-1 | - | TGCAGCGTTGAACGCTACAGCCAAGAGACCCAGTACTTC | CSVERYSQETQYF
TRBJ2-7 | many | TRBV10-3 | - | TGTGCCATCAGGGGGAATTTATGGTACGAGCAGTACTTC | CAIRGNLWYEQYF
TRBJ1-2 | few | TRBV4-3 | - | TGCTCCAGCAGCCAAGATCGAGACTATGGCTACACCTTC | CSSSQDRDYGYTF
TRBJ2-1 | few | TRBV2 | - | TGTGCCAGCAGTGATTATGCTAGCAACTCCTACAATGAGCAGTTCTTC | CASSDYASNSYNEQFF
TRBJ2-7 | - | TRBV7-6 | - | TGTGCCAGCAGCCCAGGTTCACTCAGGGGTCCGCACGAGCAGTACTTC | CASSPGSLRGPHEQYF
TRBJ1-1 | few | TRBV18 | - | TGTGCCAGCTCACCAGGGGACACCCTCGTCGGAACTGAAGCTTTCTTT | CASSPGDTLVGTEAFF
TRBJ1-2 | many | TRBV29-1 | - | TGCAGCGTTGAGCAGGCTTTCAATGGCTACACCTTC | CSVEQAFNGYTF
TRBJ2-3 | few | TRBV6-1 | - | TGTGCCAGCAGTGACCTGGCCGCGGATAGCACAGATACGCAGTATTTT | CASSDLAADSTDTQYF
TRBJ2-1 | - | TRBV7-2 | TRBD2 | TGTGCCAGCAGCTTAGATCCGGGACTAGAGAGGCCTAATGAGCAGTTCTTC | CASSLDPGLERPNEQFF
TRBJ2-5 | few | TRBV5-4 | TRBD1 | TGTGCCAGCAGTTCAAACCCACCGGGACAGCTCCTCAAACTGTACTTC | CASSSNPPGQLLKLYF
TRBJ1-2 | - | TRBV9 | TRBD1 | TGTGCCAGCAGCGCGGGACAGGGGCTCTATGGCTACACCTTC | CASSAGQGLYGYTF
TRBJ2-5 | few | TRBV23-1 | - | TGCGCCAGCAGTCAATGTAGGACAGATTACCAAGAGACCCAGTACTTC | CASSQCRTDYQETQYF
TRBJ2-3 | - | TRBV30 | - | TGTGCCTGGACAGGAGCAGATACGCAGTATTTT | CAWTGADTQYF
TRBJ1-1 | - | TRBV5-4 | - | TGTGCCAGCAGCTTGGCTCGGGGCGAGAACACTGAAGCTTTCTTT | CASSLARGENTEAFF
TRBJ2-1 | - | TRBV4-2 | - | TGTGCCAGCAGCCAGGGAGCGAATTCCTACAATGAGCAGTTCTTC | CASSQGANSYNEQFF
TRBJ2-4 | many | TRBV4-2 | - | TGTGCCAGCAGCCAAGCGGGAGCCAAAAACATTCAGTACTTC | CASSQAGAKNIQYF
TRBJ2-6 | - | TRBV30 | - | TGTGCCTGGAGCCAAACCTGGGCCAACGTCCTGACTTTC | CAWSQTWANVLTF
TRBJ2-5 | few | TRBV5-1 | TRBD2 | TGCGCCAGCAGCTCGGGACTAGCGGGCCAAGAGACCCAGTACTTC | CASSSGLAGQETQYF
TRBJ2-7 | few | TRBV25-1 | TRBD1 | TGTGCCAGCAGGAGGACAGGGGTCCACGAGCAGTACTTC | CASRRTGVHEQYF
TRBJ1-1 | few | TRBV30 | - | TGTGCCTGGAGATGGAGCACTGAAGCTTTCTTT | CAWRWSTEAFF